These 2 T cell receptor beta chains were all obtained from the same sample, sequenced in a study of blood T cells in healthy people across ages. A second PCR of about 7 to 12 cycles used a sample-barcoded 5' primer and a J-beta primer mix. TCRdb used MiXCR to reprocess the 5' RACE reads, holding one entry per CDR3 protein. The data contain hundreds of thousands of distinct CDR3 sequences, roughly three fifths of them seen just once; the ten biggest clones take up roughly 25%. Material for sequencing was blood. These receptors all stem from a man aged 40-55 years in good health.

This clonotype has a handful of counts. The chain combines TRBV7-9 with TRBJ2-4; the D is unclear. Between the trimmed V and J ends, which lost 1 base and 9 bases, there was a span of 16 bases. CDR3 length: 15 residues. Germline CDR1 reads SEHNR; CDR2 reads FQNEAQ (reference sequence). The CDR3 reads CASSLVVGQPGIQYF. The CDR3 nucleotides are TGTGCCAGCAGCTTAGTAGTAGGGCAGCCCGGCATTCAGTACTTC.

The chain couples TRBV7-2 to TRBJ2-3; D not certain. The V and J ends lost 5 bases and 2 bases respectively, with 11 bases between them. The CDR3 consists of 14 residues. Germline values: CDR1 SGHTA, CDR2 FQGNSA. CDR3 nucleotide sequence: TGTGCCAGCAGCCCCTCGAGCGACACAGATACGCAGTATTTT. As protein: CASSPSSDTDTQYF.